The 13 T cell receptor beta chains below were found in one sample sequenced in a study of shared clonotypes between healthy human individuals. Generated by immunoSEQ multiplex PCR, the TCRdb table keeps only in-frame clones and is missing some. The table includes about 2 million clones, 90% to 95% detected once. Specimen: naive CD4+ T cells sorted from blood. Subset here: CD45RA+ positively selected. Every receptor here comes from a man aged 18 to 30 in good health.

A remark on this clone: The same CDR3 is also encoded by other DNA sequences in this sample. The CDR3 loop is CASSLRGETQYF. CDR3 bases: TGTGCCAGCAGCTTGAGAGGGGAGACCCAGTACTTC. This sequence joins TRBV5-6 and TRBJ2-5; possible D gene TRBD2, 5 bases. The CDR3 spans 12 residues. From germline, CDR1 is SGHDT and CDR2 YYEEEE. Trimming took off 1 base at V and 5 bases at J, with 6 bases between the two ends.

The chain combines TRBV4-1 with TRBJ1-1; no clear D. The CDR3 is made up of 13 amino acids. Germline-derived CDR1 and CDR2 are MGHRA and YSYEKL. V was shortened by 8 bases and J by 10 bases, with 20 bases between the two germline ends. CDR3 region: CASGRTDLEGAFF. The CDR3 DNA reads TGCGCCAGCGGGCGGACGGATCTTGAAGGAGCTTTCTTT.

The J gene is TRBJ2-2, the V gene TRBV7-2; D might be TRBD2 (5 bases). Germline lookup yields CDR1 SGHTA and CDR2 FQGNSA. This CDR3 is 16 amino acids long. Deletions cut 1 base from V and 4 bases from J, with 13 bases between. CDR3: CASSLVGRRATGELFF. CDR3 sequence (DNA): TGTGCCAGCAGCTTAGTGGGGAGACGGGCCACCGGGGAGCTGTTTTTT.

This chain links TRBV10-3 with TRBJ1-2; the match to TRBD1 covers 7 bases. CDR1 is ENHRY, CDR2 SYGVKD, per germline. The junction had 6 bases not matched to a gene; V was cut back by 4 bases and J by 4 bases. The CDR3 covers 14 residues. The CDR3 bases are TGTGCCATCAGTGCGACAGGGTCCGGCTATGGCTACACCTTC. It yields the protein CAISATGSGYGYTF.

This clone was counted a single time. The chain combines TRBV10-3 with TRBJ2-7; 8 bases agree with TRBD2. The germline CDR1 and CDR2 sequences are ENHRY and SYGVKD. The CDR3 runs to 14 residues. V lost 7 bases to trimming and J lost 2 bases; unmatched junction nucleotides: 7. The CDR3 protein is CAIMKRETTYEQYF. As DNA, the CDR3 is TGTGCCATCATGAAGCGGGAGACCACCTACGAGCAGTACTTC.

The J gene is TRBJ2-5, the V gene TRBV19; D assignment may be TRBD1 or TRBD2 (5 bases each). Germline V gene sequence: CDR1 LNHDA, CDR2 SQIVND (reference sequence). The CDR3 loop spans 14 amino acids. Trimming pared 4 bases from V and 5 bases from J, leaving 14 bases between. In DNA form, the CDR3 reads TGTGCCAGTAGTACGGGGCCCCCGAGGGAGACCCAGTACTTC. It yields the protein CASSTGPPRETQYF.

The J gene is TRBJ2-7, the V gene TRBV2; unclear D gene. Germline CDR1 SNHLY, CDR2 FYNNEI. V lost 8 bases, J lost 2 bases, and 10 bases lay in between. The CDR3 spans 12 residues. The CDR3 loop reads CASADYPYEQYF. The CDR3 DNA is TGTGCCAGCGCAGATTACCCCTACGAGCAGTACTTC. Together with reference TRBV2 and TRBJ2-7, the CDR3 gives the full variable domain: EPEVTQTPSHQVTQMGQEVILRCVPISNHLYFYWYRQILGQKVEFLVSFYNNEISEKSEIFDDQFSVERPDGSNFTLKIRSTKLEDSAMYFCASADYPYEQYFGPGTRLTVT.

This chain connects TRBV5-4 to TRBJ2-3; TRBD1 matches at 8 bases. V dropped 5 bases and J dropped 2; count of bases not matched to a gene: 4. Germline V gene sequence: CDR1 SGHNT, CDR2 YYREEE (reference sequence). This CDR3 is built from 14 residues. The CDR3 protein is CASSTGGNTDTQYF. CDR3 DNA sequence: TGTGCCAGCAGTACAGGGGGTAACACAGATACGCAGTATTTT.

The chain recombines TRBV19 with TRBJ2-7; D call uncertain. The CDR3 totals 12 residues. CDR1 is LNHDA and CDR2 is SQIVND in the germline V gene (reference sequence). Trimming took 5 bases from V and 6 from J, leaving 11 bases between them. Here the CDR3 DNA reads TGTGCCAGTAGTTCCAACTGGGGCGAGCAGTACTTC. Encoded protein: CASSSNWGEQYF.

V gene TRBV18 combines with J gene TRBJ2-7; TRBD1 matches at 11 bases. J was trimmed by 5 bases and V by 6 bases; bases with no gene match: 6. CDR1 and CDR2 (germline): KGHSH, LQKENI. The CDR3 loop spans 14 amino acids. The DNA of the CDR3 is TGTGCCAGCTCTCCGGGACAGGGGGGGAACGAGCAGTACTTC. Protein sequence: CASSPGQGGNEQYF.

This sequence joins TRBV9 and TRBJ2-3; D may be TRBD2 (5 bases). Trimming shortened V by 5 bases and J by 9 bases, and 22 bases separated the two germline ends. Germline V gene lookup returns CDR1 SGDLS and CDR2 YYNGEE. The length of the CDR3 is 15 residues. The CDR3 DNA follows: TGTGCCAGCAGTGAATTATCGGGCGAACCGGGGACGCAGTATTTT. This translates into CASSELSGEPGTQYF. The variable domain in full, completed from reference TRBV9 and TRBJ2-3, reads DSGVTQTPKHLITATGQRVTLRCSPRSGDLSVYWYQQSLDQGLQFLIQYYNGEERAKGNILERFSAQQFPDLHSELNLSSLELGDSALYFCASSELSGEPGTQYFGPGTRLTVL.

The chain is built from TRBV5-1 and TRBJ2-7; D not certain. Germline CDR1 and CDR2: SGHRS and YFSETQ. With 4 bases removed from V and 2 bases from J, the gap between germline ends came to 10 bases. The CDR3 contains 13 residues. CDR3 DNA sequence: TGCGCCAGCAGCCCTGACACTACCTACGAGCAGTACTTC. It translates to CASSPDTTYEQYF.

Turning to this clone: The same CDR3 arises from other DNA sequences in this sample as well. The chain employs TRBV30 and TRBJ2-7, with D maybe TRBD2 (6 bases). The CDR3 has 11 residues. Trimming shortened V by 0 bases and J by 6 bases, and 6 bases separated the two germline ends. The V gene's germline CDR1 is GTSNPN and CDR2 SVGIG (reference sequence). CDR3 protein: CAWSVGGEQYF. Written as DNA, the CDR3 is TGTGCCTGGAGTGTCGGGGGCGAGCAGTACTTC. The entire variable domain, with the rest obtained from reference TRBV30 and TRBJ2-7, is as follows: SQTIHQWPATLVQPVGSPLSLECTVEGTSNPNLYWYRQAAGRGLQLLFYSVGIGQISSEVPQNLSASRPQDRQFILSSKKLLLSDSGFYLCAWSVGGEQYFGPGTRLTVT.